The T cell receptor beta chain under discussion was sequenced for a study of OX40 agonist ivuxolimab in advanced cancers. Study information: The study treated patients with ivuxolimab, an agonistic anti-OX40 (CD134) antibody. Intravenous ivuxolimab was administered to patients every 2 weeks at 0.01 to 10 mg/kg. Overall study findings and caveats: Fewer expanded clones were found on average in CD4+ than in CD8+ T cells.

The CDR3 is made up of 18 amino acids. J was trimmed by 2 bases and V by 3 bases; bases with no gene match: 10. Germline values: CDR1 LGHNA, CDR2 YSLEER. Using immunoSEQ multiplex PCR, the repertoire was profiled, and TCRdb retains in-frame clones only, with some absent. The sample contains around 15,000 clones, 80% to 90% of which appear only once. About this clone itself: Its antigen is still unknown.

The input for sequencing was CD4+ or CD8+ T cells sorted from blood, taken in a trial of the OX40 agonist ivuxolimab. This sequence originates from an adult with an advanced solid tumor such as melanoma, head and neck, liver or kidney cancer. J is TRBJ2-5 and V is TRBV4-3, with 12 bases aligning to TRBD2. The CDR3 region is CASSQGPGLAGYQETQYF. CDR3 bases: TGCGCCAGCAGCCAGGGACCGGGACTAGCGGGTTATCAAGAGACCCAGTACTTC.